This T cell receptor beta chain was sequenced in a study of blood T cell repertoires in COVID-19. In the study's own analysis: Using reference gene primer amplification, nucleated cell counts were estimated. Produced via immunoSEQ multiplex PCR; TCRdb's table is partial and in-frame only. The D gene and trimming were derived from the DNA, and the V and J assignments and clone size from that table. The sample contains around 81,000 clones, less than 85% of which appear only once. The germline V gene has CDR1 SQVTM and CDR2 ANQGSEA. This CDR3 contains 14 residues. J gave up 0 bases and V 6 bases, and 5 bases lay outside the gene matches.

The chain recombines TRBV29-1 with TRBJ2-7; 10 nucleotides line up with TRBD1. The sample taken for sequencing was peripheral blood. The receptor was derived from a human donor in a cohort sampled during active COVID-19. The CDR3 region is CSVGQGGNSYEQYF. In nucleotides, the CDR3 is TGCAGCGTCGGACAGGGGGGCAACTCCTACGAGCAGTACTTC.